A single sample gave rise to the 32 T cell receptor beta chains below, sequenced in a study of T cells in Graves' hyperthyroidism and ophthalmopathy. Researchers amplified the TCR beta CDR3 regions from RNA transcripts. Initially, a first-round RT-PCR of the TCR CDR3 employed the HTBI primer set. TCRdb re-called the multiplex PCR reads through MiXCR, storing one row per CDR3 protein. The top ten clones hold less than 9% of a sample with some 570,000 distinct CDR3 sequences, approximately 14% of them seen once. Material for sequencing was blood. The receptors here all came from a woman aged 18-35 years with Graves' ophthalmopathy.

Ten or more counts support this clonotype. The chain links TRBV27 to TRBJ2-5, with TRBD1 matching 8 bases. The CDR3 loop spans 15 amino acids. The V gene end was trimmed by 3 bases and the J gene end by 4 bases; junction bases not matched to a gene: 7. Germline CDR1 MNHEY, CDR2 SMNVEV (reference sequence). The CDR3 sequence: CASSFSWTGSETQYF. For the CDR3, the DNA is TGTGCCAGCAGTTTTTCCTGGACAGGGTCAGAGACCCAGTACTTC.

This clonotype was seen repeatedly, ten times or more. J is TRBJ1-2 and V is TRBV3-1, with no clear D. Germline V gene data show CDR1 as LGHDT and CDR2 as YNNKEL (reference sequence). The CDR3 sequence is 17 residues long. V was cut by 0 bases and J by 4 bases, with 18 bases left in between. The DNA of the CDR3 is TGTGCCAGCAGCCAAGATCAGGTCGGAGCGACGGGCTATGGCTACACCTTC. Translation: CASSQDQVGATGYGYTF.

The chain carries TRBV9 and TRBJ2-1, with 7 bases identical to TRBD1. Trimming took 4 bases from V and 9 from J; bases not matched to a gene: 7. Germline assignment: CDR1 SGDLS and CDR2 YYNGEE. The CDR3 spans 13 residues. CDR3 DNA sequence: TGTGCCAGCAGCCCCTCAGGGGGAATTGAGCAGTTCTTC. This codes for CASSPSGGIEQFF.

The chain couples TRBV9 to TRBJ2-4, with TRBD1 identical over 8 bases. Germline V CDR1 and CDR2: SGDLS, YYNGEE. After removal of 0 bases from V and 7 bases from J, the junction contained 9 bases not matched to a gene. The CDR3 sequence is 16 residues long. The CDR3 loop is CASSVGTGGAWNIQYF. The CDR3 coding sequence is TGTGCCAGCAGCGTAGGTACAGGGGGTGCTTGGAACATTCAGTACTTC.

The chain combines TRBV19 with TRBJ2-6; D is undetermined. The CDR3 has 15 amino acids. The germline gives CDR1 LNHDA, CDR2 SQIVND (reference sequence). V was cut by 5 bases and J by 2 bases, with 10 bases left in between. CDR3 nucleotides: TGTGCCAGTAGTCCCGACGTCGCTGGGGCCAACGTCCTGACTTTC. Residues: CASSPDVAGANVLTF.

This clonotype was observed at least ten times. The chain links TRBV27 to TRBJ2-1; TRBD2 aligns across 12 bases. V dropped 6 bases and J dropped 4; count of bases not matched to a gene: 7. Germline V gene data show CDR1 as MNHEY and CDR2 as SMNVEV (reference sequence). The CDR3 length is 16 residues. CDR3 bases: TGTGCCAGCAGGGAAGCTACTAGCGGGGGGTACAATGAGCAGTTCTTC. It encodes CASREATSGGYNEQFF.

This chain uses TRBV18 with TRBJ2-5; D possibly corresponds to TRBD2 (5 bases). Germline V gene data show CDR1 as KGHSH and CDR2 as LQKENI. CDR3 length: 14 amino acids. The germline V and J ends were trimmed by 3 bases and 4 bases, with 12 bases remaining between them. This CDR3 reads CASSPGPRGETQYF. In DNA form, the CDR3 reads TGTGCCAGCTCACCGGGCCCCCGGGGAGAGACCCAGTACTTC.

This clonotype appeared many times. The V and J genes are TRBV27 and TRBJ2-7; possible D gene TRBD2, 6 bases. V was pared by 4 bases and J by 3 bases, with 10 bases between. CDR3 size: 13 residues. Germline V gene lookup returns CDR1 MNHEY and CDR2 SMNVEV (reference sequence). CDR3 in DNA: TGTGCCAGCAGTTGGAGGGAGTACTACGAGCAGTACTTC. Protein product: CASSWREYYEQYF.

This clonotype was seen repeatedly, ten times or more. This sequence joins TRBV2 and TRBJ2-7; TRBD1 matches at 8 bases. CDR1 and CDR2 (germline): SNHLY, FYNNEI. The CDR3 is 15 amino acids. V gave up 8 bases and J gave up 0 bases; unmatched junction bases: 9. CDR3 region: CASAKGQVTSYEQYF. The CDR3, as DNA: TGTGCCAGCGCGAAGGGACAGGTGACCTCCTACGAGCAGTACTTC.

This clonotype came up many times. The rearrangement uses TRBV3-1 and TRBJ2-7, with TRBD1 identical over 7 bases. The CDR3 runs to 16 residues. Per the germline V gene, CDR1 is LGHDT and CDR2 is YNNKEL (reference sequence). V lost 1 base and J lost 0; bases outside the gene matches: 6. The CDR3 here is CASSQGINRGSYEQYF. Here the CDR3 DNA reads TGTGCCAGCAGCCAAGGGATCAACAGGGGCTCCTACGAGCAGTACTTC.

This clonotype occurred many times. This chain uses TRBV15 with TRBJ1-4, with TRBD1 matching over 8 bases. The germline CDR1 and CDR2 sequences are LNHNV and YYDKDF (reference sequence). Germline trimming cut 0 bases from V and 3 bases from J; bases unmatched to any gene: 0. This CDR3 is built from 15 residues. The chain's CDR3 is CATSREDRANEKLFF. The CDR3 DNA sequence: TGTGCCACCAGCAGAGAGGACAGGGCTAATGAAAAACTGTTTTTT.

CDR3 protein: CAWRLAGAPRDTQYF. The CDR3 coding sequence is TGTGCCTGGAGACTAGCGGGTGCCCCCCGGGATACGCAGTATTTT. This sequence joins TRBV30 and TRBJ2-3; 9 bases fit TRBD2. CDR3 length equals 15 residues. V lost 3 bases, J lost 6 bases, and 10 bases stayed unmatched. CDR1 and CDR2 from the germline V gene are GTSNPN and SVGIG (reference sequence).

This clonotype was detected many times. The chain employs TRBV20-1 and TRBJ2-7; 9 nucleotides match TRBD1. The V gene end was trimmed by 1 base and the J gene end by 1 base; junction bases not matched to a gene: 5. Germline CDR1 and CDR2: DFQATT and SNEGSKA (reference sequence). This CDR3 contains 15 residues. CDR3 nucleotide sequence: TGCAGTGCTAGAGGGCCGGACAGGGGTTCCTACGAGCAGTACTTC. Residues: CSARGPDRGSYEQYF.

This clonotype has ten or more counts. The gene calls are TRBV15 and TRBJ2-7; 9 positions match TRBD1. V gave up 3 bases and J gave up 0 bases; unmatched junction bases: 3. The germline gives CDR1 LNHNV, CDR2 YYDKDF (reference sequence). The CDR3 runs 15 residues. The CDR3 is CATSRTGGSSYEQYF. The CDR3 DNA reads as TGTGCCACCAGCAGGACAGGGGGGAGCTCCTACGAGCAGTACTTC. Full variable domain (rest looked up from reference TRBV15 and TRBJ2-7): DAMVIQNPRYQVTQFGKPVTLSCSQTLNHNVMYWYQQKSSQAPKLLFHYYDKDFNNEADTPDNFQSRRPNTSFCFLDIRSPGLGDTAMYLCATSRTGGSSYEQYFGPGTRLTVT.

V is TRBV7-3 and J is TRBJ2-3, with D maybe TRBD2 (5 bases). V shed 2 bases and J shed 3 bases, with 15 bases lying between them. The germline CDR1 and CDR2 sequences are SGHTA and FQGTGA. The CDR3 is 16 amino acids. CDR3 in amino acids: CASSLGAAPLTDTQYF. The DNA for the CDR3 is TGTGCCAGCAGCTTAGGAGCGGCCCCCCTAACAGATACGCAGTATTTT.

The chain's CDR3 is CASSTTGGVAGYGYTF. DNA of the CDR3: TGTGCCAGCTCGACGACAGGGGGCGTTGCTGGCTATGGCTACACCTTC. The chain is built from TRBV7-2 and TRBJ1-2; 10 nucleotides line up with TRBD1. This CDR3 is built from 16 residues. Germline V lookup: CDR1 SGHTA, CDR2 FQGNSA. Trimming took 8 bases from V and 4 from J; bases not matched to a gene: 13.

This clonotype has ten or more counts. CDR3 sequence (DNA): TGTGCCAGCAGCCCCTACAGGGGGCGCGGACCCTACGAGCAGTACTTC. This codes for CASSPYRGRGPYEQYF. The chain has TRBV12-3 or TRBV12-4 and TRBJ2-7; 9 nucleotides agree with TRBD1. The CDR3 runs to 16 residues. V was pared by 6 bases and J by 2 bases, with 11 bases of the junction left unmatched.

This chain uses TRBV7-3 with TRBJ2-7; TRBD2 aligns across 9 bases. The ends lost 5 bases at V and 2 bases at J; junction bases unmatched: 4. CDR1 is SGHTA and CDR2 is FQGTGA in the germline V gene. The CDR3 is 14 amino acids. CDR3 protein: CASSAGLAPYEQYF. The CDR3 DNA reads as TGTGCCAGCAGCGCGGGACTAGCACCCTACGAGCAGTACTTC. Full variable domain (outside the CDR3, taken from reference TRBV7-3 and TRBJ2-7): GAGVSQTPSNKVTEKGKYVELRCDPISGHTALYWYRQSLGQGPEFLIYFQGTGAADDSGLPNDRFFAVRPEGSVSTLKIQRTERGDSAVYLCASSAGLAPYEQYFGPGTRLTVT.

V is TRBV19 and J is TRBJ1-2, with D tentatively TRBD1 (6 bases). CDR1 and CDR2 (germline): LNHDA, SQIVND (reference sequence). The CDR3 is made up of 12 amino acids. V shed 9 bases and J shed 6 bases, with 14 bases lying between them. The CDR3 nucleotides are TGTGCCAGACCGAGGCGACAGGATGGCTACACCTTC. It encodes CARPRRQDGYTF.

This clonotype was observed a few times. J is TRBJ1-3 and V is TRBV7-9; D uncertain. Germline CDR1 SEHNR, CDR2 FQNEAQ (reference sequence). This CDR3 is 14 amino acids long. The V end was cut by 5 bases, the J end by 0 bases, with 8 bases between. DNA of the CDR3: TGTGCCAGCAGCCCCGTGACCTCTGGAAACACCATATATTTT. Residues: CASSPVTSGNTIYF.

In this sample, this clonotype turned up a few times. The rearrangement joins TRBV2 to TRBJ1-2; possible D gene TRBD1, 5 bases. Trimming removed 5 bases from V and 4 bases from J, with 17 bases in between. CDR1 SNHLY and CDR2 FYNNEI come from the germline V gene. The CDR3 spans 15 residues. The DNA for the CDR3 is TGTGCCAGCAGTTACCTTAGGGGAGGCGTCTATGGCTACACCTTC. Translating gives CASSYLRGGVYGYTF.

This clonotype showed up many times. V usage is TRBV6-1 and J usage is TRBJ1-1; D gene ambiguous. V gave up 9 bases and J gave up 3 bases, with 20 bases separating them. CDR3 length equals 15 residues. Germline CDR1 MNHNS, CDR2 SASEGT. CDR3 nucleotides: TGTGCCAGTAGAAACCTCGTCGGCGGGCACACTGAAGCTTTCTTT. Amino acid sequence: CASRNLVGGHTEAFF.

The table lists this clonotype with a count of one. This clone may be a read error of a much larger clone one base away. The chain is built from TRBV6-1 and TRBJ2-2, with a weak D call TRBD2 (5 bases). Germline CDR1 MNHNS, CDR2 SASEGT. This CDR3 is built from 13 residues. CDR3 protein: CASSGGYTGELSF. Written as DNA, the CDR3 is TGTGCCAGCAGTGGGGGTTACACCGGGGAGCTGTCTTTT.

This clonotype turned up a few times. This sequence joins TRBV12-3 or TRBV12-4 and TRBJ2-1, with D possibly matching TRBD2 (9 bases). The CDR3 spans 11 residues. Between the trimmed V and J ends, which lost 7 bases and 15 bases, there was a span of 16 bases. In DNA, the CDR3 is TGTGCCAGCAACAGGGGGACTAGCCTGTTCTTC. Protein sequence: CASNRGTSLFF.

There are a few counts of this clonotype. V and J are TRBV19 and TRBJ1-1, with a possible D match to TRBD1 (6 bases). The CDR3 is made up of 16 amino acids. The germline V and J ends were trimmed by 3 bases and 2 bases, with 16 bases remaining between them. Germline V gene sequence: CDR1 LNHDA, CDR2 SQIVND (reference sequence). CDR3 protein: CASSMGRGGLNTEAFF. CDR3 nucleotide sequence: TGTGCCAGTAGTATGGGCAGGGGAGGGTTAAACACTGAAGCTTTCTTT.

This clonotype was found a few times. The chain employs TRBV18 and TRBJ1-1; a weak D match, TRBD1 (6 bases). V was trimmed by 4 bases and J by 2 bases, leaving 23 bases between them. Germline CDR1 KGHSH, CDR2 LQKENI. The CDR3 loop spans 18 amino acids. The chain's CDR3 is CASSRPQGRRPVNTEAFF. DNA of the CDR3: TGTGCCAGCTCACGCCCACAGGGTCGTCGCCCCGTCAACACTGAAGCTTTCTTT.

Points on this clonotype: Since a much larger clone is just one base distant, this may be a read error. CDR3 nucleotides: TGTGCCAGCAGTTTCTTACGGTTCAATGAGCAGTTCTTC. It translates to CASSFLRFNEQFF. V and J are TRBV12-3 or TRBV12-4 and TRBJ2-1; D unresolved. Trimming took off 3 bases at V and 6 bases at J, with 9 bases between the two ends. The CDR3 is 13 amino acids.

This clonotype appeared many times. The chain couples TRBV30 to TRBJ1-5; weak D call: TRBD1 (5 bases). Between the trimmed V and J ends, which lost 8 bases and 6 bases, there was a span of 17 bases. Looked up from germline, CDR1 is GTSNPN and CDR2 is SVGIG (reference sequence). The CDR3 has 13 amino acids. Written as DNA, the CDR3 is TGTGCCCTGGAGGGGTTACGAGTTCAGCCCCAGCATTTT. This translates into CALEGLRVQPQHF. Full variable domain (outside the CDR3, taken from reference TRBV30 and TRBJ1-5): SQTIHQWPATLVQPVGSPLSLECTVEGTSNPNLYWYRQAAGRGLQLLFYSVGIGQISSEVPQNLSASRPQDRQFILSSKKLLLSDSGFYLCALEGLRVQPQHFGDGTRLSIL.

V and J are TRBV19 and TRBJ2-7, with D perhaps matching TRBD1 or TRBD2 (5 bases each). Trimming took off 7 bases at V and 5 bases at J, with 15 bases between the two ends. CDR1 and CDR2 (germline): LNHDA, SQIVND (reference sequence). CDR3 length: 13 residues. CDR3 sequence: CASNSGIGDEQYF. In DNA form, the CDR3 reads TGTGCCAGTAACTCCGGGATAGGGGACGAGCAGTACTTC.

The chain employs TRBV5-1 and TRBJ2-2; 8 positions agree with TRBD2. Unmatched junction bases numbered 11, after V lost 4 bases and J lost 6 bases. The CDR3 has 16 amino acids. The germline V gene encodes CDR1 SGHRS and CDR2 YFSETQ. CDR3 protein: CASSDGLSGRAGELFF. The CDR3 nucleotides are TGCGCCAGCAGCGATGGACTAAGCGGGAGAGCCGGGGAGCTGTTTTTT.

This clonotype was observed many times. The chain carries TRBV4-2 and TRBJ1-4; 7 bases align to TRBD1. The CDR3 spans 17 residues. The V gene's germline CDR1 is LGHNA and CDR2 YNFKEQ. With 1 base clipped from V and 8 bases from J, the junction kept 13 bases outside the gene matches. As DNA, the CDR3 is TGTGCCAGCAGCCAAGGGACAGGTATTTCGGTTGGGGAAAAACTGTTTTTT. As protein: CASSQGTGISVGEKLFF.

This clonotype was seen a handful of times. The chain couples TRBV10-3 to TRBJ1-1; 7 bases line up with TRBD1. V lost 6 bases to trimming and J lost 7 bases; unmatched junction nucleotides: 11. The germline V gene has CDR1 ENHRY and CDR2 SYGVKD. The CDR3 is 14 amino acids. The CDR3 nucleotides read TGTGCCATCAGCTCTGGACAGGATTTGGGTGAAGCTTTCTTT. It yields the protein CAISSGQDLGEAFF.